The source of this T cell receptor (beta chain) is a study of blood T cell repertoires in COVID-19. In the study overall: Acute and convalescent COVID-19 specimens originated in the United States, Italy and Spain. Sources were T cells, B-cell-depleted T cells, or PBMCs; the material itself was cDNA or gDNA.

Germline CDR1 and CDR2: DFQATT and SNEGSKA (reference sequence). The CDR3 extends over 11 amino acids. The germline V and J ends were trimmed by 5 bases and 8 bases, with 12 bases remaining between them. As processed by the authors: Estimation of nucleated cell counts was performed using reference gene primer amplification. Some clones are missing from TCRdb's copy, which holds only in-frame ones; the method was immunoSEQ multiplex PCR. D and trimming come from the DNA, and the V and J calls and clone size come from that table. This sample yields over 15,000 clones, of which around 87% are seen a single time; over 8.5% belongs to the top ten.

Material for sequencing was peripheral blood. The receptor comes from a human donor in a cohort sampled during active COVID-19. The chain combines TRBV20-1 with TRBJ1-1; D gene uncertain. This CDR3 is CSARREMEAFF. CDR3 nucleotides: TGCAGTGCTCGCCGGGAGATGGAAGCTTTCTTT.